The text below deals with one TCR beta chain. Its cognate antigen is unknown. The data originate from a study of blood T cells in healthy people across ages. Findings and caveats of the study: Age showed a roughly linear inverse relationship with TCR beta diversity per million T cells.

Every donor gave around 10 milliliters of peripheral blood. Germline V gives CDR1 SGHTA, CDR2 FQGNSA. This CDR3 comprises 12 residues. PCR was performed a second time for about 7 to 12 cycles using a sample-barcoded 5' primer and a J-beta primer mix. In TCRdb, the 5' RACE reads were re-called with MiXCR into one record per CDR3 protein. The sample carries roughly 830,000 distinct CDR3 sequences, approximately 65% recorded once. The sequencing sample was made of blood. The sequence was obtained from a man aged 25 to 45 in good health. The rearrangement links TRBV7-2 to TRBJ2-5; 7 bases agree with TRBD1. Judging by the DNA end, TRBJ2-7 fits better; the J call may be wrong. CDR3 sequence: CASSSHRGEQYF. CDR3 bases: TGTGCCAGCAGCTCTCACAGGGGCGAGCAGTACTTC.